The 14 T cell receptor beta chains given below trace back to one sample, sequenced in a study of Ad26.COV2.S vaccination and SARS-CoV-2 variants. Sample treatment: 15 to 20 received Ad26.COV2.S at low or high dose, single or two shots; roughly five received placebo; per-sample allocation not given. The study sampled participants on day 63 after the first vaccine or placebo injection. Repertoires were generated with immunoSEQ multiplex PCR, while TCRdb's copy carries only in-frame clones and drops some. The data hold 450,000 to 550,000 clones, with roughly 89% observed a single time. The specimen comprised peripheral blood, sampled in a trial of Ad26.COV2.S vaccine versus placebo. The receptors come from a person aged 18 to 65 who received the Ad26.COV2.S COVID-19 vaccine or a placebo.

The chain uses TRBV18 and TRBJ2-7, with D perhaps TRBD1 or TRBD2 (6 bases each). Germline V lookup: CDR1 KGHSH, CDR2 LQKENI. The CDR3 is 19 residues long. Trimming pared 0 bases from V and 3 bases from J, leaving 24 bases between. In nucleotides, the CDR3 is TGTGCCAGCTCACCACCGCTCTTGGTTGGGGGGCCCACCAACTACGAGCAGTACTTC. Protein sequence: CASSPPLLVGGPTNYEQYF.

The chain combines TRBV11-1 with TRBJ2-5; TRBD2 is a possible D gene (7 bases). CDR3 length: 13 amino acids. Germline V gene data show CDR1 as SGHAT and CDR2 as FQDESV (reference sequence). Trimming pared 5 bases from V and 5 bases from J, leaving 12 bases between. As DNA, the CDR3 is TGTGCCAGCAGCCGGGGGGCGGGGGAGACCCAGTACTTC. This encodes CASSRGAGETQYF.

V and J are TRBV7-3 and TRBJ2-1; 8 nucleotides match TRBD1. Germline assignment: CDR1 SGHTA and CDR2 FQGTGA. CDR3 size: 18 residues. The junction had 15 bases not matched to a gene; V was cut back by 4 bases and J by 4 bases. DNA for the CDR3: TGTGCCAGCAGCTCCCTAAGCCCGGGGACAGGAGATTACAATGAGCAGTTCTTC. Its translation: CASSSLSPGTGDYNEQFF.

The sample holds one count of this clone. V usage is TRBV12-3 or TRBV12-4 and J usage is TRBJ1-5, with D perhaps matching TRBD1 (6 bases). The CDR3 length is 13 residues. V was clipped by 5 bases and J by 4 bases, with 9 bases between them. CDR3 sequence: CASSPGQNQPQHF. The DNA of the CDR3 is TGTGCCAGCAGTCCTGGACAGAATCAGCCCCAGCATTTT.

A single count supports this clone. The chain has TRBV28 and TRBJ2-3; 10 bases fit TRBD2. Germline assignment: CDR1 MDHEN and CDR2 SYDVKM. The CDR3 is made up of 14 amino acids. V trimming: 4 bases; J trimming: 4 bases; junction bases outside the gene matches: 2. CDR3: CASSSSGGADTQYF. The CDR3 nucleotides read TGTGCCAGCAGTTCTAGCGGGGGCGCAGATACGCAGTATTTT.

This chain uses TRBV9 with TRBJ1-2, with 8 positions matching TRBD1. Trimming cost V 3 bases and J 8 bases; bases outside gene matches: 6. There are 13 residues in the CDR3. Germline CDR1 reads SGDLS; CDR2 reads YYNGEE. The CDR3 reads CASSAGQGWGYTF. The CDR3 DNA reads as TGTGCCAGCAGCGCCGGACAGGGTTGGGGCTACACCTTC.

This CDR3 reads CASRPPQESSYNEQFF. The CDR3 DNA is TGTGCCAGCAGGCCGCCCCAGGAGAGCTCCTACAATGAGCAGTTCTTC. The chain uses TRBV9 and TRBJ2-1; D is unclear. The CDR3 contains 16 residues. CDR1 SGDLS and CDR2 YYNGEE come from the germline V gene. V was shortened by 5 bases and J by 0 bases, with 15 bases between the two germline ends.

V gene TRBV24-1 combines with J gene TRBJ1-2; no clear D. This CDR3 region has 14 residues. Per germline, CDR1 KGHDR and CDR2 SFDVKD. V was trimmed by 4 bases and J by 2 bases, leaving 10 bases between them. CDR3 DNA sequence: TGTGCCACCAGTGAGGGTGGTGGGAACTATGGCTACACCTTC. Amino acid sequence: CATSEGGGNYGYTF.

This clone was seen more than once but under ten times. The CDR3 coding sequence is TGTGCCAGCAGTTACCATACCGGGACCTACTTAACTGGAAACACCATATATTTT. Encoded protein: CASSYHTGTYLTGNTIYF. The gene calls are TRBV6-2 or TRBV6-3 and TRBJ1-3; D might be TRBD1 (5 bases). Germline V lookup: CDR1 MNHEY, CDR2 SVGEGT. The CDR3 loop spans 18 amino acids. Trimming cost V 2 bases and J 2 bases, with 19 bases left between them.

This clone has a handful of counts. The V and J genes are TRBV20-1 and TRBJ2-7; D tentatively reads TRBD1 or TRBD2 (5 bases each). V lost 4 bases and J 5 bases, leaving 9 bases between the germline ends. This CDR3 is 11 amino acids long. Per the germline V gene, CDR1 is DFQATT and CDR2 is SNEGSKA (reference sequence). CDR3 loop: CSATPGHEQYV. In nucleotides, the CDR3 is TGCAGTGCTACACCGGGACACGAGCAGTACGTC.

The V and J genes are TRBV27 and TRBJ2-6; D assignment may be TRBD1 or TRBD2 (5 bases each). V was shortened by 3 bases and J by 2 bases, with 20 bases between the two germline ends. Germline CDR1 reads MNHEY; CDR2 reads SMNVEV (reference sequence). CDR3 length equals 19 residues. The CDR3 reads CASSFGFTGRGTGANVLTF. The CDR3 nucleotides are TGTGCCAGCAGTTTCGGATTCACAGGACGGGGAACTGGGGCCAACGTCCTGACTTTC. Complete variable domain (other parts from reference TRBV27 and TRBJ2-6): EAQVTQNPRYLITVTGKKLTVTCSQNMNHEYMSWYRQDPGLGLRQIYYSMNVEVTDKGDVPEGYKVSRKEKRNFPLILESPSPNQTSLYFCASSFGFTGRGTGANVLTFGAGSRLTVL.

This clone was seen just once. This sequence joins TRBV4-3 and TRBJ2-1; D is possibly TRBD2 (7 bases). Deletions cut 4 bases from V and 4 bases from J, with 20 bases between. The germline V gene has CDR1 LGHNA and CDR2 YSLEER. The CDR3 covers 17 residues. The CDR3 DNA follows: TGCGCCAGCAGCCCAATAATTGGGGGGGGCACTTACAATGAGCAGTTCTTC. It is translated as CASSPIIGGGTYNEQFF.

This sequence joins TRBV2 and TRBJ1-4, with D uncertain. Germline V gene data show CDR1 as SNHLY and CDR2 as FYNNEI. The CDR3 length is 14 residues. With 8 bases removed from V and 2 bases from J, the gap between germline ends came to 12 bases. The CDR3 coding sequence is TGTGCCAGCCGCCGGGATGGGACTAATGAAAAACTGTTTTTT. It translates to CASRRDGTNEKLFF.

The chain has TRBV5-4 and TRBJ2-5; D unresolved. Trimming shortened V by 4 bases and J by 5 bases, and 9 bases separated the two germline ends. This CDR3 region has 12 residues. Per the germline V gene, CDR1 is SGHNT and CDR2 is YYREEE (reference sequence). CDR3 amino acids: CASSGLGETQYF. Written as DNA, the CDR3 is TGTGCCAGCAGCGGCCTGGGGGAGACCCAGTACTTC.